Listed here are 5 T cell receptor beta chains from one sample, sequenced in a study of blood T cell repertoires in COVID-19. Only in-frame clones appear in the TCRdb table, and some are missing; sequencing was by immunoSEQ multiplex PCR. The sample gives around 300,000 clones, about 87% of which show up once; 3.7% is in the top ten. Sample: peripheral blood. These receptors all come from a woman aged 40 to 50 with acute or convalescent COVID-19.

The CDR3: CASSPQGAESGSPLHF. As DNA, the CDR3 is TGTGCCAGCTCACCACAGGGGGCCGAGTCGGGTTCACCCCTCCACTTT. The chain combines TRBV18 with TRBJ1-6; 7 bases are shared with TRBD1. With V trimmed by 1 base and J by 9 bases, 9 bases remained unmatched. The CDR3 is 16 amino acids. Per germline, CDR1 KGHSH and CDR2 LQKENI.

The chain carries TRBV9 and TRBJ1-3; D gene uncertain. The V end was cut by 3 bases, the J end by 6 bases, with 7 bases between. This CDR3 region has 12 residues. Germline V CDR1 and CDR2: SGDLS, YYNGEE. CDR3 sequence: CASSGAENTIYF. The CDR3 DNA is TGTGCCAGCAGCGGTGCAGAAAACACCATATATTTT.

V gene TRBV4-1 combines with J gene TRBJ1-3; 7 bases line up with TRBD1. Germline V gene lookup returns CDR1 MGHRA and CDR2 YSYEKL. Losses at the gene ends were 3 bases for V and 4 bases for J; bases not matched to a gene: 0. CDR3 length: 13 residues. The CDR3 loop is CASSQDRGNTIYF. CDR3 bases: TGCGCCAGCAGCCAGGACAGGGGAAACACCATATATTTT.

The gene calls are TRBV4-2 and TRBJ2-1; tentatively, D is TRBD1 (6 bases). Germline V gene sequence: CDR1 LGHNA, CDR2 YNFKEQ. V lost 0 bases, J lost 5 bases, and 14 bases lay in between. This CDR3 contains 16 residues. The CDR3 DNA follows: TGTGCCAGCAGCCAAGACCCTGGGGGCGGAAACAATGAGCAGTTCTTC. Amino acid sequence: CASSQDPGGGNNEQFF.

V is TRBV6-5 and J is TRBJ2-1, with 11 bases fitting TRBD2. Germline CDR1 and CDR2: MNHEY and SVGAGI. The junction had 6 bases not matched to a gene; V was cut back by 6 bases and J by 5 bases. The CDR3 runs to 15 residues. The CDR3: CASRPLAGVDNEQFF. DNA for the CDR3: TGTGCCAGCAGACCACTAGCGGGGGTGGACAATGAGCAGTTCTTC.